The following is a T cell receptor beta chain sequence with its context. Its antigen is not identified. Unique molecular identifiers were used to barcode this TCRbeta library. TCRdb redid the calling of the PCR reads with MiXCR, one entry per CDR3 protein. The data hold hundreds of thousands of distinct CDR3 sequences, with nearly 8% observed a single time. The data were obtained in a study of T-cell reconstitution after alpha-beta-depleted transplantation in children. J was trimmed by 4 bases and V by 2 bases; bases with no gene match: 3. The CDR3 has 14 amino acids. CDR1 GTSNPN and CDR2 SVGIG come from the germline V gene (reference sequence). General observations from the study: Counts and diversity of T cells one year after transplant came mostly from newly produced T cells. About two months after transplant, alpha-beta T cells reportedly came from several hundred expanded graft clones.

The specimen comprised peripheral blood, sampled 360 days after TCRalphabeta/CD19-depleted stem cell transplant. The TCR originated in a female patient aged 2 to 10 who had a stem cell transplant for Fanconi anemia, so the T cells may come from the graft donor. The gene calls are TRBV30 and TRBJ1-2, with 11 bases identical to TRBD1. The CDR3 reads CAWSRTGGGYGYTF. The CDR3, as DNA: TGTGCCTGGAGTCGGACAGGGGGCGGCTATGGCTACACCTTC. Variable domain in full (rest from reference TRBV30 and TRBJ1-2): SQTIHQWPATLVQPVGSPLSLECTVEGTSNPNLYWYRQAAGRGLQLLFYSVGIGQISSEVPQNLSASRPQDRQFILSSKKLLLSDSGFYLCAWSRTGGGYGYTFGSGTRLTVV.